Below, 22 T cell receptor beta chains from the same sample are listed, as sequenced in a study of T cells after yellow fever vaccination. One entry per CDR3 protein, called by TCRdb with MiXCR from the 5' RACE reads. The table includes approximately 260,000 distinct CDR3 sequences, roughly 5% detected once. The starting material was CD4+ T cells sorted from PBMCs, obtained on the day of the yellow fever booster vaccination. The origin of the receptors is a man between 18 and 29 years old who received the YFV17D yellow fever vaccine.

There are many counts of this clonotype. The CDR3 loop reads CASSQVGFGGSLQETQYF. The CDR3 nucleotides are TGCGCCAGCAGCCAAGTGGGGTTTGGCGGGAGCCTCCAAGAGACCCAGTACTTC. The rearrangement uses TRBV4-3 and TRBJ2-5, with 7 bases fitting TRBD2. The V gene end was trimmed by 1 base and the J gene end by 1 base; junction bases not matched to a gene: 12. This CDR3 has 18 amino acids. Germline values: CDR1 LGHNA, CDR2 YSLEER.

This clonotype was found many times. The J gene is TRBJ2-1, the V gene TRBV6-2 or TRBV6-3; D is unresolved. The V end lost 4 bases, the J end lost 8 bases, and 9 bases lay between the germline ends. CDR1 and CDR2 from the germline V gene are MNHEY and SVGEGT. The CDR3 runs 12 residues. CDR3: CASSFPVDEQFF. The DNA of the CDR3 is TGTGCCAGCAGTTTCCCCGTGGATGAGCAGTTCTTC.

The chain couples TRBV5-1 to TRBJ2-2; a possible D gene is TRBD1 (5 bases). The CDR3 totals 15 residues. Germline V CDR1 and CDR2: SGHRS, YFSETQ. V was cut by 2 bases and J by 7 bases, with 15 bases left in between. The CDR3, as DNA: TGCGCCAGCAGCTTAGGCGGCAGGGTTGGCGGGGAGCTGTTTTTT. This translates into CASSLGGRVGGELFF.

In this sample, this clonotype turned up many times. The chain uses TRBV12-3 or TRBV12-4 and TRBJ2-7; maybe TRBD1 (6 bases). This CDR3 spans 14 amino acids. The germline V and J ends were trimmed by 5 bases and 0 bases, with 11 bases remaining between them. Written as DNA, the CDR3 is TGTGCCAGCAGTGCAACAGGGAGCTCCTACGAGCAGTACTTC. Translated: CASSATGSSYEQYF.

This clonotype was observed many times. The J gene is TRBJ2-5, the V gene TRBV6-5, with D perhaps matching TRBD2 (7 bases). V lost 2 bases and J lost 5, with 15 bases in between. In germline, CDR1 is MNHEY, CDR2 SVGAGI. The CDR3 has 15 amino acids. CDR3 nucleotide sequence: TGTGCCAGCAGTTACGGGGGGGGCCGGTTGGAGACCCAGTACTTC. Translated, it gives CASSYGGGRLETQYF.

This clonotype was seen only a few times. The chain joins TRBV6-6 to TRBJ2-3; a weak D match, TRBD1 (6 bases). Between the trimmed V and J ends, which lost 6 bases and 2 bases, there was a span of 6 bases. CDR1 is MNHNY, CDR2 SVGAGI, per germline (reference sequence). This CDR3 is built from 12 residues. The CDR3 nucleotides are TGTGCCAGCAGGGGGGCCACAGATACGCAGTATTTT. The encoded protein is CASRGATDTQYF.

The sample holds a few counts of this clonotype. The DNA for the CDR3 is TGCGCCAGCAGACAACAGCCGAACACTGAAGCTTTCTTT. Translated: CASRQQPNTEAFF. The J gene is TRBJ1-1, the V gene TRBV5-1; the D is unclear. Looked up from germline, CDR1 is SGHRS and CDR2 is YFSETQ. V was pared by 5 bases and J by 1 base, with 9 bases between. The CDR3 covers 13 residues.

This clonotype was detected ten times or more. The V and J genes are TRBV4-1 and TRBJ1-2; D is ambiguous. Trimming cost V 0 bases and J 4 bases, with 9 bases left between them. From germline, CDR1 is MGHRA and CDR2 YSYEKL. CDR3 length: 14 amino acids. The DNA of the CDR3 is TGCGCCAGCAGCCAAGATCCCGGTAGCTATGGCTACACCTTC. Translated: CASSQDPGSYGYTF.

This clonotype showed up just a few times. The chain has TRBV12-3 or TRBV12-4 and TRBJ1-6; TRBD1 might be the D (6 bases). The CDR3 covers 15 residues. The V end lost 5 bases, the J end lost 9 bases, and 17 bases lay between the germline ends. Here the CDR3 reads CASSIPQGRGSPLHF. The CDR3 region has the DNA TGTGCCAGCAGTATCCCACAGGGCCGGGGTTCACCCCTCCACTTT.

This rearrangement joins TRBV29-1 to TRBJ1-5; tentatively, D is TRBD1 (5 bases). This CDR3 is built from 13 residues. Germline CDR1 SQVTM, CDR2 ANQGSEA. Trimming stripped 7 bases from V and 5 bases from J, with 15 bases between. CDR3 sequence reads: CSAAWGRDQPQHF. CDR3 in DNA: TGCAGCGCAGCTTGGGGCAGGGATCAGCCCCAGCATTTT.

There are a few counts of this clonotype. CDR3: CASSVAREVNEQFF. The CDR3 bases are TGTGCCAGCAGCGTAGCTAGGGAGGTCAATGAGCAGTTCTTC. The chain joins TRBV9 to TRBJ2-1; a possible D gene is TRBD2 (6 bases). The CDR3 has 14 residues. V was clipped by 0 bases and J by 6 bases, with 10 bases between them. Germline V gene data show CDR1 as SGDLS and CDR2 as YYNGEE.

This clonotype was detected a few times. This sequence joins TRBV7-3 and TRBJ2-6; D call uncertain. This CDR3 has 13 residues. V was shortened by 8 bases and J by 0 bases, with 5 bases between the two germline ends. Germline V gene data show CDR1 as SGHTA and CDR2 as FQGTGA. The CDR3 loop reads CASGPSGANVLTF. The DNA of the CDR3 is TGTGCCAGCGGCCCCTCTGGGGCCAACGTCCTGACTTTC.

This clonotype appeared a few times. The chain links TRBV20-1 to TRBJ1-1; D is unclear. The CDR3 is 15 amino acids. V lost 3 bases and J lost 1, with 15 bases in between. Germline V gene sequence: CDR1 DFQATT, CDR2 SNEGSKA (reference sequence). The CDR3 sequence is CSARLRSISNTEAFF. The DNA for the CDR3 is TGCAGTGCTAGGTTAAGATCGATCTCGAACACTGAAGCTTTCTTT.

The CDR3, as DNA: TGTGCCAGCACCCACCTGAGGACTGAAGCTTTCTTT. It specifies CASTHLRTEAFF. This sequence joins TRBV12-3 or TRBV12-4 and TRBJ1-1; no reliable D call. The CDR3 is made up of 12 amino acids. Trimming left V 7 bases short and J 5 bases short, with 11 bases between.

The chain recombines TRBV7-2 with TRBJ2-5; maybe TRBD1 (7 bases). Germline loops: CDR1 SGHTA, CDR2 FQGNSA. Trimming removed 3 bases at V and 1 base at J, with 9 bases between. CDR3 length: 14 residues. CDR3 coding DNA: TGTGCCAGCAGCTTTCAGGGGGGCCAAGAGACCCAGTACTTC. Protein: CASSFQGGQETQYF.

Many counts were recorded for this clonotype. This chain joins TRBV12-3 or TRBV12-4 and TRBJ2-5; D perhaps matches TRBD2 (6 bases). Trimming removed 5 bases from V and 2 bases from J, with 12 bases in between. CDR3 length equals 14 residues. In DNA, the CDR3 is TGTGCCAGCAGTCCGGTACGGGGGCAAGAGACCCAGTACTTC. Protein sequence: CASSPVRGQETQYF.

The V gene is TRBV18, the J gene TRBJ1-1; a possible D gene is TRBD1 (5 bases). The germline V and J ends were trimmed by 0 bases and 0 bases, with 8 bases remaining between them. There are 15 residues in the CDR3. The germline gives CDR1 KGHSH, CDR2 LQKENI. The CDR3 protein is CASSPPGRVNTEAFF. CDR3 coding DNA: TGTGCCAGCTCACCACCGGGCAGGGTGAACACTGAAGCTTTCTTT.

The V gene is TRBV6-1, the J gene TRBJ1-5, with 7 bases matching TRBD1. From germline, CDR1 is MNHNS and CDR2 SASEGT. J lost 0 bases, V lost 4 bases, and 12 bases had no gene match. This CDR3 region has 18 residues. CDR3 amino acids: CASSAGQVLGHSNQPQHF. The CDR3 DNA is TGTGCCAGCAGTGCAGGACAGGTGCTGGGACATAGCAATCAGCCCCAGCATTTT.

The chain carries TRBV5-1 and TRBJ1-2; perhaps TRBD1 as D (5 bases). The germline V and J ends were trimmed by 0 bases and 4 bases, with 16 bases remaining between them. Germline V CDR1 and CDR2: SGHRS, YFSETQ. This CDR3 has 16 residues. CDR3 loop: CASSLAGTHLGYGYTF. The CDR3 bases are TGCGCCAGCAGCTTGGCTGGGACTCACTTGGGCTATGGCTACACCTTC.

This clonotype was counted a few times. The chain employs TRBV4-3 and TRBJ2-5; TRBD2 agrees at 10 bases. The CDR3 has 20 residues. Germline V gene data show CDR1 as LGHNA and CDR2 as YSLEER. Trimming cost V 1 base and J 0 bases; bases outside gene matches: 14. CDR3 loop: CASSQAGLYSSGGYQETQYF. DNA of the CDR3: TGCGCCAGCAGCCAAGCCGGTCTATACAGTAGCGGGGGGTACCAAGAGACCCAGTACTTC.

DNA of the CDR3: TGTGCCAGCAGTGCCCAATCTGGCGGGGGCCAAGAGACCCAGTACTTC. It encodes CASSAQSGGGQETQYF. The chain links TRBV2 to TRBJ2-5; the match to TRBD2 covers 7 bases. Germline V gene lookup returns CDR1 SNHLY and CDR2 FYNNEI. CDR3 size: 16 residues. V trimming: 4 bases; J trimming: 1 base; junction bases outside the gene matches: 9.

V gene TRBV7-9 combines with J gene TRBJ1-1; possible D gene TRBD1, 5 bases. The germline V and J ends were trimmed by 6 bases and 1 base, with 9 bases remaining between them. This CDR3 has 13 amino acids. Looked up from germline, CDR1 is SEHNR and CDR2 is FQNEAQ (reference sequence). DNA of the CDR3: TGTGCCAGCAGGATCACAGGGAACACTGAAGCTTTCTTT. Translating it yields CASRITGNTEAFF.